Shown below are 25 T cell receptor beta chains from a single sample sequenced in a study of blood T cell repertoires in COVID-19. Clones were read by immunoSEQ multiplex PCR, and TCRdb kept only the in-frame ones, dropping some. The sample lists some 220,000 clones, roughly 80% occurring once. Input material: peripheral blood. These receptors all stem from a woman aged 70-85 years with COVID-19, enrolled during active disease.

The V gene is TRBV5-1, the J gene TRBJ1-1, with 9 bases lining up with TRBD1. The CDR3 is 14 residues long. The V segment lost 4 bases and the J segment 7 bases; nucleotides outside the gene matches: 8. Germline CDR1 reads SGHRS; CDR2 reads YFSETQ. CDR3 sequence: CASSPWTGVGEAFF. The CDR3 DNA is TGCGCCAGCAGCCCCTGGACAGGGGTCGGTGAAGCTTTCTTT. The variable domain in full, completed from reference TRBV5-1 and TRBJ1-1, reads KAGVTQTPRYLIKTRGQQVTLSCSPISGHRSVSWYQQTPGQGLQFLFEYFSETQRNKGNFPGRFSGRQFSNSRSEMNVSTLELGDSALYLCASSPWTGVGEAFFGQGTRLTVV.

The rearrangement links TRBV11-2 to TRBJ2-7; TRBD1 agrees at 9 bases. CDR3 length: 15 residues. Germline loops: CDR1 SGHAT, CDR2 FQNNGV. After removal of 3 bases from V and 6 bases from J, the junction contained 9 bases not matched to a gene. CDR3: CASSFYGTGKGEQYF. CDR3 nucleotide sequence: TGTGCCAGCAGCTTTTACGGGACAGGGAAAGGCGAGCAGTACTTC.

This clone was detected only once. The chain employs TRBV5-1 and TRBJ1-5; 8 bases agree with TRBD1. The CDR3 loop spans 14 amino acids. Germline V gene sequence: CDR1 SGHRS, CDR2 YFSETQ. The trim removed 5 bases at V and 5 bases at J, leaving 6 bases unmatched. Here the CDR3 DNA reads TGCGCCAGCAGGGAAACAGGGGGGGATCAGCCCCAGCATTTT. It translates to CASRETGGDQPQHF.

The chain recombines TRBV5-4 with TRBJ2-7, with TRBD1 identical over 7 bases. V was clipped by 0 bases and J by 2 bases; unmatched bases: 2. This CDR3 is 14 amino acids long. Germline loops: CDR1 SGHNT, CDR2 YYREEE (reference sequence). The CDR3 is CASSLGQGAYEQYF. CDR3 DNA sequence: TGTGCCAGCAGCTTGGGGCAGGGGGCCTACGAGCAGTACTTC. Using reference TRBV5-4 and TRBJ2-7 for the parts outside the CDR3, the full variable domain is ETGVTQSPTHLIKTRGQQVTLRCSSQSGHNTVSWYQQALGQGPQFIFQYYREEENGRGNFPPRFSGLQFPNYSSELNVNALELDDSALYLCASSLGQGAYEQYFGPGTRLTVT.

This clone was recorded only once. The chain recombines TRBV4-1 with TRBJ1-1; tentatively, D is TRBD1 (6 bases). Germline V CDR1 and CDR2: MGHRA, YSYEKL. V lost 4 bases and J 0 bases, leaving 18 bases between the germline ends. The CDR3 totals 17 residues. The CDR3 reads CASSPRTETSMNTEAFF. In DNA form, the CDR3 reads TGCGCCAGCAGCCCCCGGACAGAAACATCCATGAACACTGAAGCTTTCTTT.

The chain uses TRBV19 and TRBJ2-5; D possibly corresponds to TRBD2 (5 bases). The CDR3 sequence is 16 residues long. CDR1 is LNHDA and CDR2 is SQIVND in the germline V gene (reference sequence). Trimming took off 3 bases at V and 1 base at J, with 15 bases between the two ends. CDR3 coding DNA: TGTGCCAGTAGTATTAACACCCCACGGGGCCAAGAGACCCAGTACTTC. Its translation: CASSINTPRGQETQYF.

This chain links TRBV21-1 with TRBJ2-7; TRBD1 is the table's D call, not checked against the DNA. TRBV21-1 is shown as a pseudogene. This CDR3 comprises 21 residues. CDR3 nucleotides: TGTGCCAGCAGCAAAGAAGGTGGTTTAGACTGCCGGGACAGGAAAGACTACGAGCAGTACTTC. Amino acids: CASSKEGGLDCRDRKDYEQYF.

J is TRBJ1-1 and V is TRBV9; D is perhaps TRBD1 (5 bases). V was cut by 0 bases and J by 5 bases, with 11 bases left in between. The CDR3 runs to 14 residues. Germline lookup yields CDR1 SGDLS and CDR2 YYNGEE. CDR3 in DNA: TGTGCCAGCAGCGTAGTGCAGGGTTCGACTGAAGCTTTCTTT. Amino acids: CASSVVQGSTEAFF.

For this clone: Other DNA sequences in this sample translate to the same CDR3. This chain links TRBV15 with TRBJ1-1, with 7 positions matching TRBD1. The CDR3 loop spans 14 amino acids. J gave up 0 bases and V 3 bases, and 1 base lay outside the gene matches. Germline CDR1 LNHNV, CDR2 YYDKDF (reference sequence). The DNA of the CDR3 is TGTGCCACCAGCAGGGACAGGTTGAACACTGAAGCTTTCTTT. It translates to CATSRDRLNTEAFF.

The V call is TRBV5-1, the J call TRBJ2-5; a weak D match, TRBD1 (5 bases). This CDR3 contains 14 residues. V was cut by 3 bases and J by 2 bases, with 11 bases left in between. The germline gives CDR1 SGHRS, CDR2 YFSETQ. Written as DNA, the CDR3 is TGCGCCAGCAGCTCACAGACAGTACAAGAGACCCAGTACTTC. Encoded protein: CASSSQTVQETQYF.

The chain couples TRBV7-9 to TRBJ1-1; 8 positions agree with TRBD1. CDR1 is SEHNR, CDR2 FQNEAQ, per germline (reference sequence). This CDR3 is 18 amino acids long. Unmatched junction bases numbered 20, after V lost 5 bases and J lost 6 bases. CDR3 in amino acids: CASSSKGQGLLLMSEAFF. The CDR3, as DNA: TGTGCCAGCAGCAGCAAAGGACAGGGCCTCTTACTAATGTCTGAAGCTTTCTTT.

The rearrangement uses TRBV6-2 or TRBV6-3 and TRBJ2-3, with D hard to call. Germline-derived CDR1 and CDR2 are MNHEY and SVGEGT. V lost 2 bases and J 0 bases, leaving 3 bases between the germline ends. The length of the CDR3 is 13 residues. The CDR3 spells CASSYRSTDTQYF. Written as DNA, the CDR3 is TGTGCCAGCAGTTACCGTAGCACAGATACGCAGTATTTT.

This clone showed up just once. The chain combines TRBV7-8 with TRBJ1-1; D remains ambiguous. Deletions cut 7 bases from V and 1 base from J, with 10 bases between. Per germline, CDR1 SGHVS and CDR2 FQNEAQ. The CDR3 totals 13 residues. The CDR3 coding sequence is TGTGCCAGCACCGGTTCCGGGAACACTGAAGCTTTCTTT. Protein sequence: CASTGSGNTEAFF.

The chain recombines TRBV5-8 with TRBJ2-3; 10 bases align to TRBD2. J lost 3 bases, V lost 3 bases, and 7 bases had no gene match. This CDR3 contains 16 residues. CDR1 is SGHTS and CDR2 is YDEGEE in the germline V gene. The CDR3 loop is CASSYGSGRGTDTQYF. The CDR3 region has the DNA TGTGCCAGCAGCTATGGAAGCGGGAGGGGGACAGATACGCAGTATTTT.

The chain couples TRBV25-1 to TRBJ2-7; a possible D gene is TRBD1 (5 bases). The V gene's germline CDR1 is MGHDK and CDR2 SYGVNS. V was trimmed by 0 bases and J by 4 bases, leaving 13 bases between them. This CDR3 region has 15 residues. The CDR3 region has the DNA TGTGCCAGCAGTGAATATAGGACAATGGGGTACGAGCAGTACTTC. Its translation is CASSEYRTMGYEQYF.

The chain couples TRBV4-2 to TRBJ2-2, with TRBD2 identical over 7 bases. The length of the CDR3 is 16 residues. Germline V gene lookup returns CDR1 LGHNA and CDR2 YNFKEQ. The ends lost 2 bases at V and 1 base at J; junction bases unmatched: 4. This CDR3 reads CASSQHSGENTGELFF. DNA of the CDR3: TGTGCCAGCAGCCAACACAGCGGGGAGAACACCGGGGAGCTGTTTTTT.

CDR3 protein: CASTSRLRNTEAFF. The CDR3 nucleotides read TGTGCCAGTACTAGTAGACTTCGGAACACTGAAGCTTTCTTT. This chain uses TRBV19 with TRBJ1-1; no clear D. This CDR3 spans 14 amino acids. Germline CDR1 and CDR2: LNHDA and SQIVND (reference sequence). The V gene lost 7 bases and the J gene lost 1 base, with 13 bases spanning the gap.

The J gene is TRBJ1-1, the V gene TRBV5-5; D call uncertain. Trimming shortened V by 0 bases and J by 4 bases, and 7 bases separated the two germline ends. CDR3 length equals 13 residues. The germline V gene has CDR1 SGHKS and CDR2 YYEKEE (reference sequence). CDR3 sequence: CASSLDSRTEAFF. CDR3 in DNA: TGTGCCAGCAGCTTGGACAGTCGCACTGAAGCTTTCTTT.

The chain combines TRBV19 with TRBJ1-5; TRBD1 aligns across 7 bases. With V trimmed by 6 bases and J by 4 bases, 9 bases remained unmatched. The V gene's germline CDR1 is LNHDA and CDR2 SQIVND (reference sequence). The CDR3 has 15 residues. The CDR3 nucleotides read TGTGCCAGTAGATTACTAACAGGGGTGAATCAGCCCCAGCATTTT. Residues: CASRLLTGVNQPQHF.

The chain carries TRBV5-1 and TRBJ2-5; 9 positions agree with TRBD2. The germline CDR1 and CDR2 sequences are SGHRS and YFSETQ. V gave up 4 bases and J gave up 5 bases; unmatched junction bases: 6. The length of the CDR3 is 14 residues. CDR3 DNA sequence: TGCGCCAGCAGCGTAGCGGGAGTGGGTGAGACCCAGTACTTC. Residues: CASSVAGVGETQYF.

V gene TRBV4-1 combines with J gene TRBJ2-5; 12 bases agree with TRBD2. Trimming took 4 bases from V and 4 from J; bases not matched to a gene: 1. The CDR3 has 14 amino acids. Germline CDR1 and CDR2: MGHRA and YSYEKL. Here the CDR3 DNA reads TGCGCCAGCAGCCTGGGACTAGCGGGAGAGACCCAGTACTTC. It translates to CASSLGLAGETQYF.

Only a few counts were recorded for this clone. V gene TRBV7-2 combines with J gene TRBJ1-2, with TRBD1 matching 8 bases. Germline V gene lookup returns CDR1 SGHTA and CDR2 FQGNSA. This CDR3 spans 14 amino acids. The ends lost 1 base at V and 2 bases at J; junction bases unmatched: 0. For the CDR3, the DNA is TGTGCCAGCAGCTTAGGACAGGGGAACTATGGCTACACCTTC. It translates to CASSLGQGNYGYTF.

The rearrangement links TRBV5-4 to TRBJ2-7; 8 nucleotides match TRBD2. The CDR3 is made up of 15 amino acids. V was pared by 2 bases and J by 6 bases, with 10 bases of the junction left unmatched. Germline CDR1 SGHNT, CDR2 YYREEE (reference sequence). The CDR3 sequence is CASSFPSGSSAEQYF. The CDR3 region has the DNA TGTGCCAGCAGCTTCCCCAGCGGGAGTTCGGCCGAGCAGTACTTC.

This chain joins TRBV10-1 and TRBJ1-6, with D unresolved. CDR3 length: 18 amino acids. CDR1 is WNHNN and CDR2 is SYGVQD in the germline V gene (reference sequence). The V end was cut by 7 bases, the J end by 5 bases, with 24 bases between. The CDR3 DNA reads TGCGCCAGCACCAACGAGGGTCGGCAATCGGATGATAATTCACCCCTCCACTTT. Translation gives CASTNEGRQSDDNSPLHF.

This chain joins TRBV7-3 and TRBJ2-1; D may be TRBD2 (6 bases). The CDR3 has 16 residues. Trimming took 1 base from V and 2 from J, leaving 12 bases between them. Germline lookup yields CDR1 SGHTA and CDR2 FQGTGA. The DNA for the CDR3 is TGTGCCAGCAGCTTAATCCCCCAGCGGGCCTACAATGAGCAGTTCTTC. This gives the protein CASSLIPQRAYNEQFF.